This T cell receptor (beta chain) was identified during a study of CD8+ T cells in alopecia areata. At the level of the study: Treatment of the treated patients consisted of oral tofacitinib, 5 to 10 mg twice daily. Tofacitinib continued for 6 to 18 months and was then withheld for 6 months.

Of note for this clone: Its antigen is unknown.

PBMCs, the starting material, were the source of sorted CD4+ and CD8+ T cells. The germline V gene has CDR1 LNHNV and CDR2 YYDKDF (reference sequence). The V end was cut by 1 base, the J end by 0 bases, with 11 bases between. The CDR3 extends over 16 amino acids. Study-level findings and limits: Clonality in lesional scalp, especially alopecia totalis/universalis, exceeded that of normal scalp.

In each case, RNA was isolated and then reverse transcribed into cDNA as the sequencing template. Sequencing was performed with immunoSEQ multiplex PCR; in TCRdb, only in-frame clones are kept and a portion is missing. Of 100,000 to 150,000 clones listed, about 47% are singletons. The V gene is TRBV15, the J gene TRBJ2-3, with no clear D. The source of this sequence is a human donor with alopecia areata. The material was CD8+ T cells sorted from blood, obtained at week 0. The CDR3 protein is CATSRAGRKSTDTQYF. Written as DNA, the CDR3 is TGTGCCACCAGCAGAGCAGGACGGAAAAGCACAGATACGCAGTATTTT.